This T cell receptor beta chain is from a study of monozygotic twins with inflammatory bowel disease. TCRdb reprocessed the 5' RACE reads, with one entry per CDR3 protein and no DNA. This table holds about 43,000 distinct CDR3 sequences. This CDR3 is 16 amino acids long. The rearrangement joins TRBV12-3 or TRBV12-4 to TRBJ2-7; absent DNA, TCRdb's TRBD1 call cannot be checked. This receptor was taken from a human donor with ulcerative colitis or Crohn's disease, or a healthy co-twin of an affected twin (not recorded which). Specimen: blood. The CDR3 spells CASSSPPGQHNYEQYF.